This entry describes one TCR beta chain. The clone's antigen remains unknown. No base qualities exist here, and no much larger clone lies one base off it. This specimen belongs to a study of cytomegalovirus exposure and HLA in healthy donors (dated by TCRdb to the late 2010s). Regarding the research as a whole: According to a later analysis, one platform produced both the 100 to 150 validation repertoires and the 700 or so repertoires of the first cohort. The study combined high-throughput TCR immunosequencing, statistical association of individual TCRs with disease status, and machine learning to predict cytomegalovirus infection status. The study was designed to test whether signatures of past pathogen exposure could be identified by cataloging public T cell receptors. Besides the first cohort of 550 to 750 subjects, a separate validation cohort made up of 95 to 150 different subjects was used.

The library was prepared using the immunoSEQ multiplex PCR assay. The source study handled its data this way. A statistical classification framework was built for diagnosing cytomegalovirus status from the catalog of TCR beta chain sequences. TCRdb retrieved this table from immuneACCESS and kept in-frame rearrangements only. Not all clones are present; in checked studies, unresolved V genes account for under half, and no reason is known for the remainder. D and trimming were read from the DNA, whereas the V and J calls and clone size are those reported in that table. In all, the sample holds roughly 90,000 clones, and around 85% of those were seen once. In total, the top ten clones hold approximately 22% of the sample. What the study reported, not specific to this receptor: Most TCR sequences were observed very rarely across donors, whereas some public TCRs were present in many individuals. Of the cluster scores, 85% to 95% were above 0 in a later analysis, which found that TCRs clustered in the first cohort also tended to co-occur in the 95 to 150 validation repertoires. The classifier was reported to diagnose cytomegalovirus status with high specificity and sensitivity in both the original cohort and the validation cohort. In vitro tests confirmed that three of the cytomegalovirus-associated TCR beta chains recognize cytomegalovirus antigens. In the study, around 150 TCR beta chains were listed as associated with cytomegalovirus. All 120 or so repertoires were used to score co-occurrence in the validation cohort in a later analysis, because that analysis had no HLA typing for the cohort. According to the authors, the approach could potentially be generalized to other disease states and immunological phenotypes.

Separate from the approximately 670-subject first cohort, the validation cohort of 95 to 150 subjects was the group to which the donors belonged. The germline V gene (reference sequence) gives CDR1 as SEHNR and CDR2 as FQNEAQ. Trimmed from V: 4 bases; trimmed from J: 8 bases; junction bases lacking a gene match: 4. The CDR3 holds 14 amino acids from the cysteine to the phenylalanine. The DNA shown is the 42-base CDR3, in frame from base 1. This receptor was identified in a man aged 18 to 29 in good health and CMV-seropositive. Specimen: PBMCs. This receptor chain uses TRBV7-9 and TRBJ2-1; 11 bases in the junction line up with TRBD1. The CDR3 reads CASSSGQGDDEQFF. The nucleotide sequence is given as TGTGCCAGCAGCTCGGGACAGGGGGACGATGAGCAGTTCTTC.